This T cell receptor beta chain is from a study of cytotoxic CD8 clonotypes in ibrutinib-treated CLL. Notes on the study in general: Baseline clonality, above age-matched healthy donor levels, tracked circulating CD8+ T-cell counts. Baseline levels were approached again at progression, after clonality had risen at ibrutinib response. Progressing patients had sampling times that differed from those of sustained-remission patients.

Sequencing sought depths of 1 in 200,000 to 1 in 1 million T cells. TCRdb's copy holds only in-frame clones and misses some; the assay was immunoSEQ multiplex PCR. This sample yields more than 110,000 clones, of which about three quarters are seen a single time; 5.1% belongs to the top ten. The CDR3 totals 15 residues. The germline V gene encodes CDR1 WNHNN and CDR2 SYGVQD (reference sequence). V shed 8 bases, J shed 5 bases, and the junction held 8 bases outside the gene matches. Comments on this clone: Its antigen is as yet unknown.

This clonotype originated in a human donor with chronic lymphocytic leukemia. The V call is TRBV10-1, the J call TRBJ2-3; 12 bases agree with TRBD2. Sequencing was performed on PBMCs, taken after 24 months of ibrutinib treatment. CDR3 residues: CASQSSGGALDTQYF. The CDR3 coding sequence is TGCGCCAGCCAATCTAGCGGGGGGGCCTTAGATACGCAGTATTTT.